This TCR beta chain comes out of a study of blood T cell repertoires in COVID-19. Whole-study context: Sites across the United States, Italy and Spain contributed samples from acute and convalescent COVID-19. PBMCs, B-cell-depleted T cells, or T cells provided the cDNA or gDNA that made up the material.

Original analysis: Scientists estimated how many nucleated cells there were by amplifying reference gene primers. Sequencing was performed with immunoSEQ multiplex PCR; in TCRdb, only in-frame clones are kept and a portion is missing. V, J and clone size are those of that table, while D and trimming were read from the DNA. The sample shows about 180,000 clones, under 85% of them seen only once. CDR1 is MNHEY and CDR2 is SVGEGT in the germline V gene. CDR3 length equals 15 residues. V was cut by 6 bases and J by 3 bases, with 18 bases left in between. What was sequenced was peripheral blood. This sequence was found in a woman older than 75 with acute or convalescent COVID-19. V and J are TRBV6-2 or TRBV6-3 and TRBJ2-7; D might be TRBD1 (6 bases). CDR3 protein: CASSFTRTANYEQYF. For the CDR3, the DNA is TGTGCCAGCAGCTTTACCCGGACAGCGAACTACGAGCAGTACTTC.